This T cell receptor (beta chain) derives from a study of blood T cells in healthy people across ages. A second PCR, run for roughly 7 to 11 cycles, used a sample-barcoded 5' primer plus a J-beta primer mix. MiXCR was run by TCRdb on the 5' RACE reads, yielding one entry per CDR3 protein. The sample has around 1,000,000 distinct CDR3 sequences, 35% to 40% seen once. This CDR3 is built from 12 residues. Trimming took 3 bases from V and 8 from J, leaving 10 bases between them. Germline V CDR1 and CDR2: MNHEY, SMNVEV (reference sequence). The origin of this receptor is a young man in good health. The chain recombines TRBV27 with TRBJ1-2; D is undetermined. What was sequenced was blood. The CDR3 sequence is CASSFGGVGYTF. The CDR3 bases are TGTGCCAGCAGTTTTGGCGGGGTCGGCTACACCTTC.